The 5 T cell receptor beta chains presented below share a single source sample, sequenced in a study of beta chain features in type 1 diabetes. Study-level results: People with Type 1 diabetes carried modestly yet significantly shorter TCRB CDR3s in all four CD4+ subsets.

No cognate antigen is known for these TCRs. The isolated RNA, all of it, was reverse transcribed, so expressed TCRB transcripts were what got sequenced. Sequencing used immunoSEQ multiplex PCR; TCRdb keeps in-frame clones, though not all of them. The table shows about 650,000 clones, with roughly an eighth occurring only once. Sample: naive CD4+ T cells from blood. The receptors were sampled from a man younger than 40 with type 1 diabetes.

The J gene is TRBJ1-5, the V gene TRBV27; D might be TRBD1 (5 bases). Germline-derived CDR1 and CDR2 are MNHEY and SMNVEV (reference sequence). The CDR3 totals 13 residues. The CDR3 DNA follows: TGTGTCACAGCAGGGCCCGGATATCAGCCCCAGCATTTT. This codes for CVTAGPGYQPQHF.

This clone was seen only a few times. The CDR3 sequence: CASSTNRIAGEQYF. The CDR3 DNA reads as TGTGCCAGCAGCACCAACAGGATAGCTGGGGAGCAGTACTTC. The V gene is TRBV5-4, the J gene TRBJ2-7; D perhaps matches TRBD1 (5 bases). Trimming cost V 4 bases and J 7 bases, with 18 bases left between them. This CDR3 has 14 amino acids. The germline gives CDR1 SGHNT, CDR2 YYREEE (reference sequence).

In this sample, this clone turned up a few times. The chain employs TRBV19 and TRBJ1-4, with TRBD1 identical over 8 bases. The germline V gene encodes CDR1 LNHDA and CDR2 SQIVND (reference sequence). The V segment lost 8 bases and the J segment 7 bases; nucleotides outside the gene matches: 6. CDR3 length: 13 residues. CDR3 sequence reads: CASRTGQSEKLFF. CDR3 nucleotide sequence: TGTGCCAGTCGGACAGGGCAAAGTGAAAAACTGTTTTTT.

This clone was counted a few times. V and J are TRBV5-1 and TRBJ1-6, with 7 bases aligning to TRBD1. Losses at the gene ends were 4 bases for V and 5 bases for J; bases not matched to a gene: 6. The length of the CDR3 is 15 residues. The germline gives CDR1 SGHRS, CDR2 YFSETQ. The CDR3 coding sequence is TGCGCCAGCAGCCGCAGGGACAGCGATAATTCACCCCTCCACTTT. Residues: CASSRRDSDNSPLHF.

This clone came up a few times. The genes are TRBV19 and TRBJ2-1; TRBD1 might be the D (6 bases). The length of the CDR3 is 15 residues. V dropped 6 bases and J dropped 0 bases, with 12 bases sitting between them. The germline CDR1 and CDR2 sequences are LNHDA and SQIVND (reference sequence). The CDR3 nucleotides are TGTGCCAGTAGAGATACAGGGAGCTCCTACAATGAGCAGTTCTTC. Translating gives CASRDTGSSYNEQFF.